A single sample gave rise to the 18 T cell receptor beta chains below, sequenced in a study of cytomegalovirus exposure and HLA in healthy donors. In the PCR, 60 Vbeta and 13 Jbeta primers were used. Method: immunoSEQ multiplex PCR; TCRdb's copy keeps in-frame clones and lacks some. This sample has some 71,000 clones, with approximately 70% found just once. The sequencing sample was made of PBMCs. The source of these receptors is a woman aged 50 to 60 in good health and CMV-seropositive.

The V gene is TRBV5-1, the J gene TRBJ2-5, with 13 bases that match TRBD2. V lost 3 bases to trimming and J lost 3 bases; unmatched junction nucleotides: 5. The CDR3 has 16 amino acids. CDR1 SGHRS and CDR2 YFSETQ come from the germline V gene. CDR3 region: CASSWWTSGREETQYF. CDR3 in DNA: TGCGCCAGCAGCTGGTGGACTAGCGGGAGAGAAGAGACCCAGTACTTC.

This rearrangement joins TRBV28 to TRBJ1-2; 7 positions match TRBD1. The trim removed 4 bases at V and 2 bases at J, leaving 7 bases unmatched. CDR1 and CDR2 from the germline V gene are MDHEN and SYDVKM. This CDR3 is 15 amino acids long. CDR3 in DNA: TGTGCCAGCAGTTCGATACAGGGGCTCAACTATGGCTACACCTTC. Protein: CASSSIQGLNYGYTF.

The CDR3 DNA is TGTGCCAGCAGCGTTCAACCCGGGACAGCGATCTCTGGAAACACCATATATTTT. Translated: CASSVQPGTAISGNTIYF. This chain joins TRBV9 and TRBJ1-3; 7 nucleotides line up with TRBD1. In germline, CDR1 is SGDLS, CDR2 YYNGEE. The CDR3 has 18 residues. J was trimmed by 0 bases and V by 2 bases; bases with no gene match: 11.

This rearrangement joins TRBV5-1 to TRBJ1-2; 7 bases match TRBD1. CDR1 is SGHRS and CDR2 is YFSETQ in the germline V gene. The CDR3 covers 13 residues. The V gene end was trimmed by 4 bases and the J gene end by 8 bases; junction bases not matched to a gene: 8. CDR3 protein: CASSRGQAEGYTF. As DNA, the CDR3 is TGCGCCAGCAGCCGAGGACAGGCGGAAGGCTACACCTTC.

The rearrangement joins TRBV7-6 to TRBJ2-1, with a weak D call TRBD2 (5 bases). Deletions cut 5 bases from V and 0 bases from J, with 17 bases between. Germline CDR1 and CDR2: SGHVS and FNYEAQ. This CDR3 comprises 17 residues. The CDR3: CASSALPGSSSYNEQFF. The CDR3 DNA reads TGTGCCAGCAGCGCATTACCGGGGTCGAGCTCCTACAATGAGCAGTTCTTC.

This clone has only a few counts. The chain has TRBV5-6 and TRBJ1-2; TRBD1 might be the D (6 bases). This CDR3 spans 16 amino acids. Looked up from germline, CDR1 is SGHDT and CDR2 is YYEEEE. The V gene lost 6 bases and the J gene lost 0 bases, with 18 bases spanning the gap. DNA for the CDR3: TGTGCCAGCATCACGGCGGGGGGCCAAGCTAACTATGGCTACACCTTC. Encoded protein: CASITAGGQANYGYTF.

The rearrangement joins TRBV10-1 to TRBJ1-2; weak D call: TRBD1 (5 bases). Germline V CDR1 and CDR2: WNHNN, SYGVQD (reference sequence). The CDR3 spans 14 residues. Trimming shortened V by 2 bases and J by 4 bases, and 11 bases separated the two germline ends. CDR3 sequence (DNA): TGCGCCAGCAGTGAGACGGGACTCTCCTATGGCTACACCTTC. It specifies CASSETGLSYGYTF.

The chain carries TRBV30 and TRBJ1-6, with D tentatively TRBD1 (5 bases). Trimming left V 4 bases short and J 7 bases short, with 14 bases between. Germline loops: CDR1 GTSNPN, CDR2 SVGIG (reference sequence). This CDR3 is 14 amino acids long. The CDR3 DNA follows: TGTGCCTGGATGCCAGGGAAGCGAAATTCACCCCTCCACTTT. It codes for CAWMPGKRNSPLHF.

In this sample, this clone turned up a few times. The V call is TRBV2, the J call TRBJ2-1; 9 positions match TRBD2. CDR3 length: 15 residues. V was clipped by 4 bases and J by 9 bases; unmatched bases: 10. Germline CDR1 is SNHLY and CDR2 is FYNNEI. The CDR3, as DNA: TGTGCCAGCAGTGCCCGGGCTAGCGGGATCGGTGAGCAGTTCTTC. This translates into CASSARASGIGEQFF.

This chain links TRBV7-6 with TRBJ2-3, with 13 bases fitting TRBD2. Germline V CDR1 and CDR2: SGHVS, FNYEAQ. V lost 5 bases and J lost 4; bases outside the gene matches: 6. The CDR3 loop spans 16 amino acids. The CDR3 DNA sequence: TGTGCCAGCAGCCCAATACTAGCGGGGGGGGCAGATACGCAGTATTTT. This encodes CASSPILAGGADTQYF.

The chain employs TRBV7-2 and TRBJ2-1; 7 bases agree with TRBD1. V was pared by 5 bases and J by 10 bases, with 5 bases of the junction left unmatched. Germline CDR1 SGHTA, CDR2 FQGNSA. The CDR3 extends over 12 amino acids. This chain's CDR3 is CASSRQGPEQFF. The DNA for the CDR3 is TGTGCCAGCAGCCGACAGGGACCAGAGCAGTTCTTC.

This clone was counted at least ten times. CDR3: CASSLGNRAAKNIQYF. The CDR3 bases are TGTGCCAGCAGCTTGGGAAACAGGGCAGCCAAAAACATTCAGTACTTC. The V gene is TRBV5-8, the J gene TRBJ2-4, with D possibly TRBD1 on 6 matching bases. Trimming took off 0 bases at V and 0 bases at J, with 10 bases between the two ends. This CDR3 is built from 16 residues. From germline, CDR1 is SGHTS and CDR2 YDEGEE.

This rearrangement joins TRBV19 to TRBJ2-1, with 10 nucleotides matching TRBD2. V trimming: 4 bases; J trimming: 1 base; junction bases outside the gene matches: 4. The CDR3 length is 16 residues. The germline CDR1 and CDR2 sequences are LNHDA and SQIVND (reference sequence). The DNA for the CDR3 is TGTGCCAGTAGTAGCCTGACTAGCGGGTCCTACAATGAGCAGTTCTTC. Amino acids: CASSSLTSGSYNEQFF.

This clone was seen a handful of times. The CDR3 DNA reads TGTGCCACGAGCGGAATCGACACAGATACGCAGTATTTT. Residues: CATSGIDTDTQYF. The rearrangement links TRBV6-4 to TRBJ2-3, with D perhaps TRBD2 (5 bases). Germline V gene data show CDR1 as MRHNA and CDR2 as SNTAGT. The CDR3 contains 13 residues. Trimming shortened V by 10 bases and J by 2 bases, and 13 bases separated the two germline ends.

The CDR3 here is CASTGGEPGELFF. The CDR3 DNA is TGTGCCAGCACGGGTGGGGAGCCCGGGGAGCTGTTTTTT. This chain uses TRBV6-6 with TRBJ2-2, with D possibly TRBD2 on 5 matching bases. The length of the CDR3 is 13 residues. CDR1 is MNHNY and CDR2 is SVGAGI in the germline V gene (reference sequence). V gave up 7 bases and J gave up 6 bases, with 12 bases separating them.

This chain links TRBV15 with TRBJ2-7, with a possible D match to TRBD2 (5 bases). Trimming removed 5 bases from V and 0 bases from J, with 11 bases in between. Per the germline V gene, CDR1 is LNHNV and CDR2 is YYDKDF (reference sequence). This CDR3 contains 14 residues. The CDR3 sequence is CATSLDSYSYEQYF. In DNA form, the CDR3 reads TGTGCCACCAGCCTGGACTCTTACTCCTACGAGCAGTACTTC.

The CDR3 is CASSFRGNEQFF. The CDR3 nucleotides read TGCGCCAGCAGCTTTCGCGGCAATGAGCAGTTCTTC. This rearrangement joins TRBV5-1 to TRBJ2-1; D not certain. Trimming left V 2 bases short and J 6 bases short, with 6 bases between. Germline values: CDR1 SGHRS, CDR2 YFSETQ. This CDR3 spans 12 amino acids.

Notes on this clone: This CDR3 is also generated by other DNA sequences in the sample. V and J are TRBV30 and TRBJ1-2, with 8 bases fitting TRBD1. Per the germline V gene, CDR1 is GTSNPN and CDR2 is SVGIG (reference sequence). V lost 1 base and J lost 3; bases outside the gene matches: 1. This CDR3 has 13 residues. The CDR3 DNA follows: TGTGCCTGGAGTGCACAGGGGGACTATGGCTACACCTTC. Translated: CAWSAQGDYGYTF. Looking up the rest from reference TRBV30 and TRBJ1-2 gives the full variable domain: SQTIHQWPATLVQPVGSPLSLECTVEGTSNPNLYWYRQAAGRGLQLLFYSVGIGQISSEVPQNLSASRPQDRQFILSSKKLLLSDSGFYLCAWSAQGDYGYTFGSGTRLTVV.